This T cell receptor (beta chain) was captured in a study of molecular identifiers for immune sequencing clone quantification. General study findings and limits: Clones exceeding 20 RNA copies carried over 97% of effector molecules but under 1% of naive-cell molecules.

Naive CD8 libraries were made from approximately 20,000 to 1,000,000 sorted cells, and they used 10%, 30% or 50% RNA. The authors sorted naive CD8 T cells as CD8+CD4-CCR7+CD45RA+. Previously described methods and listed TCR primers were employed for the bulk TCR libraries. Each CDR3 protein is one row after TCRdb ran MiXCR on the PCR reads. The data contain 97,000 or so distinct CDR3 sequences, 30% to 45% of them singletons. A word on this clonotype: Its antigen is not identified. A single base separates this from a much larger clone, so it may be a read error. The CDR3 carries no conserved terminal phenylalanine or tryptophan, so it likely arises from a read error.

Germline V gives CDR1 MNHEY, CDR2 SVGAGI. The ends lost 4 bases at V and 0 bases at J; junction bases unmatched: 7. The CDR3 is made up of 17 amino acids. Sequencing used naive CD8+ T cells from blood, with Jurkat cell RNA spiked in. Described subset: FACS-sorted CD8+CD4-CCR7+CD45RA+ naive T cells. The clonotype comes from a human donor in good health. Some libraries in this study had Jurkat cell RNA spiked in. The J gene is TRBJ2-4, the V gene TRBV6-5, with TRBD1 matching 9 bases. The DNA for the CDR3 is TGTGCCAGCAGTTCGGGACAGGGCGAACTAGCCAAAAACATTCAGTACATC. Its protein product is CASSSGQGELAKNIQYI.